The clone carrying this T cell receptor (beta chain) occurred many times. Its antigen remains unidentified. PBMCs numbering 2 million and stored at -80 C yielded the unsorted libraries. This sample is drawn from a study of neurological immune-mediated disorders. cDNA synthesis was performed by 5'RACE with 10-nucleotide random UMIs. TCRdb recomputed calls from the 5' RACE reads with MiXCR, one row per CDR3 protein. The profile shows around 50,000 distinct CDR3 sequences, approximately 15% of them singletons. The CDR3 extends over 15 amino acids. The V gene end was trimmed by 3 bases and the J gene end by 7 bases; junction bases not matched to a gene: 10. Per germline, CDR1 SGHTA and CDR2 FQGNSA. The study's findings and limits: None of the CDR3 amino acid sequences in expanded clones turned up in more than one subject, which points to private repertoires in all groups.

The specimen sequenced was PBMCs. V gene TRBV7-2 combines with J gene TRBJ2-3; 7 bases are shared with TRBD1. This TCR was sampled from a man between 60 and 70 years old in good health. CDR3 sequence: CASSLGPSGGNTQYF. The CDR3 DNA reads as TGTGCCAGCAGCTTGGGACCCTCAGGGGGAAATACGCAGTATTTT.